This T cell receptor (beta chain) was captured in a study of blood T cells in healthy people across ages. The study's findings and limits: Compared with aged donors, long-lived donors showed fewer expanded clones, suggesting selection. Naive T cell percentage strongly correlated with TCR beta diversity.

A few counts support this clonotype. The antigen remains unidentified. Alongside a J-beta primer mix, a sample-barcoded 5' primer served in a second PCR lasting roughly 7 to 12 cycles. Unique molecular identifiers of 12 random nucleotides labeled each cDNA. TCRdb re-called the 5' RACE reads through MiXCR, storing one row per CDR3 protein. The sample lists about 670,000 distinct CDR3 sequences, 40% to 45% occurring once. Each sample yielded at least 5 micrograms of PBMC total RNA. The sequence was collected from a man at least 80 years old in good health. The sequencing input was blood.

For the CDR3, the DNA is TGTGCCAGCGGCGGGGCAGAGCAGTTCTTC. Translated, it gives CASGGAEQFF. The J gene is TRBJ2-1, the V gene TRBV28; tentative D call: TRBD2 (6 bases). Germline lookup yields CDR1 MDHEN and CDR2 SYDVKM. Trimming cost V 8 bases and J 10 bases, with 9 bases left between them. This CDR3 is 10 amino acids long.